Below, one T cell receptor (beta chain) is given with its context. Antigen: not known. The CDR3 loop spans 14 amino acids. In germline, CDR1 is LNHDA, CDR2 SQIVND (reference sequence). The germline V and J ends were trimmed by 7 bases and 3 bases, with 15 bases remaining between them. The repertoire was sequenced with immunoSEQ multiplex PCR; TCRdb's copy has only in-frame clones and lacks some. The data hold tens of thousands of clones, with 92% observed a single time. Patients were excluded for autoimmune disease history or systemic immunosuppression. This sample stems from a study of OX40 agonist ivuxolimab in advanced cancers. Overall study context: With a range of 23 to 79, age averaged approximately 64 years, and around 80% were male.

Study results and limitations: Doses of 0.1 to 3.0 mg/kg were accompanied by clonal expansion of CD4+ and CD8+ blood T cells by week 6.

This material consisted of CD4+ or CD8+ T cells sorted from blood, taken in a trial of the OX40 agonist ivuxolimab. The sequence came from an adult with an advanced solid tumor such as melanoma, head and neck, liver or kidney cancer. The chain joins TRBV19 to TRBJ1-2; tentatively, D is TRBD1 (5 bases). The CDR3 nucleotides read TGTGCCAGTAATAACCGGGACGGAGACTATGGCTACACCTTC. Its protein product is CASNNRDGDYGYTF.